This T cell receptor (beta chain) came from a study of T-cell memory formation after mild COVID-19. 5'RACE primed at constant segments yielded TCR alpha and TCR beta cDNA libraries bearing sample barcodes and UMIs. TCRdb independently ran MiXCR on the 5' RACE reads; one entry per CDR3 protein. There are 400,000 to 500,000 distinct CDR3 sequences in the sample; roughly 20% occur only once, and around 8.4% lies in the top ten. Study observations and caveats: Researchers report contracting CD4+ clones mostly in CM and EM, with CD8+ clones in EMRA. Pre-infection memory held some responding clones, suggesting pre-existing cross-reactive T cells responded. Clones that contracted from day 15 to 85 were balanced CD4/CD8, while later expanders leaned CD4+.

The CDR3 runs 16 residues. The germline V gene has CDR1 SGHRS and CDR2 YFSETQ. With 0 bases removed from V and 4 bases from J, the gap between germline ends came to 15 bases. A remark on this clonotype: Its matching antigen is unknown.

This receptor was identified in an adult woman who had mild COVID-19 (a few samples of this study predate the infection). Cell type and time point are not known. The sample was PBMCs or a T cell subset sorted from them (not recorded which). The chain joins TRBV5-1 to TRBJ2-3; possibly TRBD1 for D (7 bases). The CDR3: CASSLVRGDLPDTQYF. The CDR3 nucleotides are TGCGCCAGCAGCTTGGTCAGGGGGGATCTTCCAGATACGCAGTATTTT.